This T cell receptor (beta chain) comes out of a study of cytomegalovirus exposure and HLA in healthy donors. The study ran its PCR with 60 Vbeta and 13 Jbeta primers. Generated by immunoSEQ multiplex PCR, the TCRdb table keeps only in-frame clones and is missing some. The sample consists of 150,000 to 200,000 clones, roughly 82% of them appearing once. The receptor's source is a man aged 40-55 years in good health and CMV-seronegative. Material: PBMCs.

The CDR3, as DNA: TGTGCCACTCGACAGGGACGATCTGGAAACACCATATATTTT. Protein sequence: CATRQGRSGNTIYF. The rearrangement joins TRBV6-5 to TRBJ1-3; 7 nucleotides agree with TRBD1. Looked up from germline, CDR1 is MNHEY and CDR2 is SVGAGI. The CDR3 totals 14 residues. J lost 1 base, V lost 10 bases, and 7 bases had no gene match.